A selection of T cell receptor beta chains follows, all from one sample in a study of beta chain features in type 1 diabetes. Measured with immunoSEQ multiplex PCR; TCRdb has only the in-frame clones, and not every one. This table holds some 190,000 clones, about 7.9% found once. Sequenced input: central memory CD4+ T cells from blood. Receptor source: a man younger than 35 with type 1 diabetes. Each CDR3 is given with its conserved first and last residue. Each record gives: clone size, J gene, V gene, D gene, CDR3 protein, CDR3 DNA. The D gene is left open where the match is weak. Size values are once, few and many counts, or a class for expanded clones, and some rows have none.

size: few
J: TRBJ1-2
V: TRBV20-1
D: NA
CDR3: CSASNSRGYTF
DNA: TGCAGTGCTAGCAATTCGAGAGGCTACACCTTC

size: NA
J: TRBJ2-5
V: TRBV7-2
D: NA
CDR3: CASSLGYPLGETQYF
DNA: TGTGCCAGCAGCTTAGGGTATCCGCTAGGAGAGACCCAGTACTTC

size: few
J: TRBJ1-2
V: TRBV5-4
D: TRBD1
CDR3: CASSGGQGLPNYGYTF
DNA: TGTGCCAGCAGCGGGGGACAGGGGTTACCTAACTATGGCTACACCTTC

size: NA
J: TRBJ2-3
V: TRBV5-1
D: NA
CDR3: CASSSGILAGTDTQYF
DNA: TGCGCCAGCAGCTCCGGGATTCTAGCAGGCACAGATACGCAGTATTTT

size: many
J: TRBJ2-7
V: TRBV5-1
D: TRBD2
CDR3: CASASGSSNEQYF
DNA: TGCGCCAGCGCTAGCGGGAGTTCGAACGAGCAGTACTTC

size: NA
J: TRBJ1-4
V: TRBV5-4
D: TRBD1
CDR3: CASSDRRQGTTNEKLFF
DNA: TGTGCCAGCAGCGATAGAAGACAGGGGACCACTAATGAAAAACTGTTTTTT

size: NA
J: TRBJ2-3
V: TRBV28
D: NA
CDR3: CASSDQGKSTDTQYF
DNA: TGTGCCAGCAGTGATCAGGGGAAAAGCACAGATACGCAGTATTTT

size: NA
J: TRBJ2-5
V: TRBV14
D: NA
CDR3: CASSPGQGRRETQYF
DNA: TGTGCCAGCAGCCCCGGACAAGGGCGACGGGAGACCCAGTACTTC

size: few
J: TRBJ1-1
V: TRBV18
D: NA
CDR3: CASSPPGNTEAFF
DNA: TGTGCCAGCTCACCACCCGGGAACACTGAAGCTTTCTTT

size: NA
J: TRBJ1-2
V: TRBV6-5
D: NA
CDR3: CASSKVGTGAQWDF
DNA: NA

size: NA
J: TRBJ2-7
V: TRBV6-6
D: TRBD1
CDR3: CASNKRTGGSYEQYF
DNA: TGTGCCAGCAATAAAAGGACAGGGGGCTCCTACGAGCAGTACTTC

size: few
J: TRBJ2-7
V: TRBV19
D: NA
CDR3: CASSAQVTYEQYF
DNA: TGTGCCAGTAGTGCACAGGTTACCTACGAGCAGTACTTC

size: few
J: TRBJ1-1
V: TRBV6-6
D: NA
CDR3: CASSSGSPVAEAFF
DNA: TGTGCCAGCAGTTCGGGATCGCCGGTCGCTGAAGCTTTCTTT

size: NA
J: TRBJ2-3
V: TRBV7-2
D: NA
CDR3: CASSARTDTQYF
DNA: TGTGCCAGCAGCGCGCGCACAGATACGCAGTATTTT

size: many
J: TRBJ1-1
V: TRBV29-1
D: TRBD1
CDR3: CSLQTGGSVTEAFF
DNA: TGCAGCCTTCAGACAGGGGGGAGTGTGACTGAAGCTTTCTTT

size: many
J: TRBJ2-3
V: TRBV5-1
D: NA
CDR3: CASSFLTPSTDTQYF
DNA: TGCGCCAGCAGCTTTTTGACTCCTTCCACAGATACGCAGTATTTT

size: NA
J: TRBJ2-1
V: TRBV5-4
D: TRBD1
CDR3: CASSFGTGSYNEQFF
DNA: TGTGCCAGCAGTTTCGGGACAGGCTCCTACAATGAGCAGTTCTTC

size: NA
J: TRBJ2-1
V: TRBV28
D: TRBD2
CDR3: CASSSPSSGGSSYNEQFF
DNA: TGTGCCAGCAGTTCCCCGTCTAGCGGGGGCTCCTCCTACAATGAGCAGTTCTTC

size: NA
J: TRBJ2-3
V: TRBV28
D: TRBD2
CDR3: CASSWGGTSGRGTQYF
DNA: TGTGCCAGCAGTTGGGGAGGGACTAGCGGGAGAGGTACGCAGTATTTT

size: NA
J: TRBJ1-2
V: TRBV4-3
D: NA
CDR3: CASSLAGTRGYTF
DNA: TGCGCCAGCAGCCTCGCCGGGACACGAGGCTACACCTTC

size: few
J: TRBJ2-1
V: TRBV18
D: TRBD1
CDR3: CASSPRDSLMNIGSEQFF
DNA: TGTGCCAGCTCACCTCGGGACAGCCTCATGAATATTGGTAGTGAGCAGTTCTTC

size: few
J: TRBJ2-7
V: TRBV7-9
D: TRBD2
CDR3: CASSLGTSGTYEQYF
DNA: TGTGCCAGCAGCCTAGGGACTAGCGGGACCTACGAGCAGTACTTC

size: many
J: TRBJ1-1
V: TRBV15
D: NA
CDR3: CATSTRDTEAFF
DNA: TGTGCCACCAGCACACGGGACACTGAAGCTTTCTTT

size: NA
J: TRBJ2-1
V: TRBV9
D: NA
CDR3: CASTRGLDPYNEQFF
DNA: TGTGCCAGCACCAGAGGGCTAGATCCCTACAATGAGCAGTTCTTC

size: once
J: TRBJ1-1
V: TRBV7-2
D: NA
CDR3: CASSLVGRDTEAFF
DNA: TGTGCCAGCAGCTTAGTGGGGAGAGACACTGAAGCTTTCTTT

size: few
J: TRBJ2-5
V: TRBV5-1
D: TRBD1
CDR3: CASSSGTDYQETQYF
DNA: TGCGCCAGCAGCTCCGGGACAGATTACCAAGAGACCCAGTACTTC

size: NA
J: TRBJ2-3
V: TRBV28
D: NA
CDR3: CASSRDRGTDTQYF
DNA: TGTGCCAGTTCCCGGGATCGGGGCACAGATACGCAGTATTTT

size: NA
J: TRBJ2-7
V: TRBV5-4
D: NA
CDR3: CALKRGSSYEQYF
DNA: TGTGCCCTAAAAAGGGGCTCCTCCTACGAGCAGTACTTC

size: NA
J: TRBJ1-1
V: TRBV5-6
D: NA
CDR3: CASSLDRGIGAFF
DNA: TGTGCCAGCAGCTTGGATCGGGGTATCGGAGCTTTCTTT

size: few
J: TRBJ2-1
V: TRBV2
D: TRBD2
CDR3: CASGGGSSYNEQFF
DNA: TGTGCCAGCGGGGGGGGGAGCTCCTACAATGAGCAGTTCTTC

size: NA
J: TRBJ2-7
V: TRBV6-5
D: TRBD2
CDR3: CASMLGLAGTYEQYF
DNA: TGTGCCAGCATGTTGGGACTAGCGGGGACCTACGAGCAGTACTTC

size: few
J: TRBJ1-5
V: TRBV5-1
D: TRBD1
CDR3: CASSSGQGDQPQHF
DNA: TGCGCCAGCAGCTCAGGACAGGGGGATCAGCCCCAGCATTTT

size: few
J: TRBJ2-1
V: TRBV5-1
D: NA
CDR3: CASSPPSADQFF
DNA: TGCGCCAGCAGCCCCCCATCAGCGGATCAGTTCTTC

size: few
J: TRBJ2-7
V: TRBV5-4
D: NA
CDR3: CASSLWKDSPYF
DNA: TGTGCCAGCAGCTTGTGGAAAGACAGCCCGTACTTC

size: NA
J: TRBJ2-7
V: TRBV11-2
D: TRBD1
CDR3: CASSLAQGAGEQYF
DNA: TGTGCCAGCAGCTTAGCTCAGGGGGCAGGAGAGCAGTACTTC

size: NA
J: TRBJ2-3
V: TRBV30
D: TRBD2
CDR3: CAWSGGGTSGLTQYF
DNA: TGTGCCTGGAGTGGGGGGGGGACTAGCGGACTTACGCAGTATTTT

size: NA
J: TRBJ2-2
V: TRBV6-1
D: NA
CDR3: CASSEIRKAGELFF
DNA: TGTGCCAGCAGTGAAATCAGGAAGGCCGGGGAGCTGTTTTTT

size: NA
J: TRBJ2-5
V: TRBV7-2
D: NA
CDR3: CASSARLVEATQYF
DNA: TGTGCCAGCAGCGCCCGACTAGTGGAGGCGACCCAGTACTTC

size: NA
J: TRBJ2-5
V: TRBV4-3
D: NA
CDR3: CASSQDPLLTGQETQYF
DNA: TGCGCCAGCAGCCAAGACCCTCTTCTCACCGGGCAAGAGACCCAGTACTTC

size: NA
J: TRBJ2-7
V: TRBV4-2
D: NA
CDR3: CASPGLSLSEQYF
DNA: TGTGCCAGCCCGGGTCTCAGCCTATCCGAGCAGTACTTC

size: few
J: TRBJ2-2
V: TRBV28
D: NA
CDR3: CVSREFRNTGELFF
DNA: TGTGTCAGCAGAGAGTTTAGGAACACCGGGGAGCTGTTTTTT

size: few
J: TRBJ2-3
V: TRBV5-1
D: TRBD1
CDR3: CASSPDRGLGDTQYF
DNA: TGCGCCAGCAGCCCCGACAGGGGGCTTGGTGATACGCAGTATTTT

size: few
J: TRBJ2-1
V: TRBV19
D: TRBD1
CDR3: CASSIDVSRQGNEQFF
DNA: TGTGCCAGTAGTATCGACGTTAGCCGACAGGGCAATGAGCAGTTCTTC